Included here is one T cell receptor beta chain sequence, with context. The target antigen is unknown. Produced via immunoSEQ multiplex PCR; TCRdb's table is partial and in-frame only. Of about 58,000 clones in the sample, around four fifths are singletons; the top ten hold 3% to 4%. The data were obtained in a study of OX40 agonist ivuxolimab in advanced cancers. Study-wide results and caveats: The average count of expanded clones was higher among CD8+ T cells than among CD4+.

The germline V gene encodes CDR1 MNHEY and CDR2 SVGAGI. V was shortened by 2 bases and J by 4 bases, with 12 bases between the two germline ends. The CDR3 runs to 14 residues. Sample: CD4+ or CD8+ T cells sorted from blood, taken in a trial of the OX40 agonist ivuxolimab. The genes are TRBV6-5 and TRBJ2-7; no reliable D call. The source of this sequence is an adult with an advanced solid tumor such as melanoma, head and neck, liver or kidney cancer. This chain's CDR3 is CASSYDSRTYEQYF. In DNA form, the CDR3 reads TGTGCCAGCAGTTACGATAGCAGAACTTACGAGCAGTACTTC.